These T cell receptor beta chains were read from a single sample in a study of T cells in Graves' hyperthyroidism and ophthalmopathy. TCRdb re-analysed the multiplex PCR reads in MiXCR, keeping a single row per CDR3 protein. The sample lists hundreds of thousands of distinct CDR3 sequences, just under 45% occurring once. Sequencing was carried out using peripheral blood or thyroid tissue (not recorded which). These receptors were obtained from an adult man with Graves' disease, either hyperthyroidism or ophthalmopathy (not recorded which). CDR3s include the opening cysteine and the closing phenylalanine or tryptophan. Fields, in order: clone size, J gene, D gene, V gene, CDR3 protein, CDR3 DNA. The D gene is left open where the match is weak. Only part of the rows carry a size: once, few, many, or a class if the clone is expanded.

>-|TRBJ1-6|TRBD1|TRBV29-1
CSVGTRTGIDSPLHF
TGCAGCGTTGGCACGCGGACAGGGATCGATTCACCCCTCCACTTT
>-|TRBJ1-2|TRBD1|TRBV29-1
CSGTMTGNPSYGYTF
TGCAGCGGGACAATGACAGGGAATCCCAGCTATGGCTACACCTTC
>-|TRBJ1-4|-|TRBV6-4
CASSDSTGGADEKLFF
TGTGCCAGCAGTGACTCTACCGGTGGCGCAGATGAAAAACTGTTTTTT
>-|TRBJ2-5|-|TRBV25-1
CASSVDVGETQYF
TGTGCCAGCAGCGTTGATGTGGGGGAGACCCAGTACTTC
>-|TRBJ1-4|TRBD1|TRBV20-1
CSARGGTGEKLFF
TGCAGTGCTAGGGGGGGGACAGGTGAAAAACTGTTTTTT
>-|TRBJ2-2|TRBD2|TRBV7-2
CASSYGGGRAGELFF
TGTGCCAGCAGTTACGGAGGCGGGAGGGCCGGGGAGCTGTTTTTT
>-|TRBJ1-3|-|TRBV7-9
CASSLRYPGNTIYF
TGTGCCAGCAGCTTGCGATACCCTGGAAACACCATATATTTT
>-|TRBJ2-7|TRBD2|TRBV6-5
CASSYAPSGAYEQYF
TGTGCCAGCAGTTACGCGCCTAGCGGCGCCTACGAGCAGTACTTC
>-|TRBJ1-2|-|TRBV10-3
CAIRGGHFNYGYTF
TGTGCCATCAGGGGCGGACACTTTAACTATGGCTACACCTTC
>-|TRBJ2-5|TRBD1|TRBV7-2
CASSPPRQGARETQYF
TGTGCCAGCAGCCCCCCCCGACAGGGGGCGCGGGAGACCCAGTACTTC
>few|TRBJ1-2|-|TRBV5-1
CASSYSGFGYTF
TGCGCCAGCAGCTACTCAGGGTTTGGCTACACCTTC
>many|TRBJ1-2|TRBD1|TRBV19
CASSTGTGYGYTF
TGCGCCAGCAGCACCGGGACAGGGTATGGCTACACCTTC
>many|TRBJ1-4|-|TRBV29-1
CSVDKNEKLFF
TGCAGCGTGGACAAGAATGAAAAACTGTTTTTT
>-|TRBJ1-1|TRBD1|TRBV19
CASSRPQGLTEAFF
TGTGCCAGTAGTAGGCCACAGGGGCTCACTGAAGCTTTCTTT
>few|TRBJ2-5|-|TRBV7-9
CASSPDIPQETQYF
TGTGCCAGCAGCCCCGACATACCGCAAGAGACCCAGTACTTC
>-|TRBJ1-5|-|TRBV29-1
CSVIAGLGMPQHF
TGCAGCGTTATTGCCGGGTTGGGAATGCCCCAGCATTTT
>-|TRBJ2-7|TRBD2|TRBV20-1
CSARAGGFLGGSSYEQYF
TGCAGTGCTAGAGCGGGGGGATTCCTGGGTGGAAGTTCCTACGAGCAGTACTTC
>many|TRBJ1-5|-|TRBV15
CATSNSRNQPQHF
TGTGCCACCAGTAACAGCCGCAATCAGCCCCAGCATTTT
>-|TRBJ1-4|TRBD1|TRBV20-1
CSARDPGTANEKLFF
TGCAGTGCTAGAGATCCCGGGACAGCTAATGAAAAACTGTTTTTT
>-|TRBJ1-2|-|TRBV6-1
CASTNRDIDGYTF
TGTGCCAGCACGAACCGGGACATAGATGGCTACACCTTC
>-|TRBJ2-5|-|TRBV7-2
CASSQGGGGGETQYF
TGTGCCAGCAGCCAAGGAGGTGGGGGGGGCGAGACCCAGTACTTC
>-|TRBJ1-5|-|TRBV20-1
CSARAPRGNQPQHF
TGCAGTGCTAGAGCACCCCGAGGGAATCAGCCCCAGCATTTT
>few|TRBJ2-7|-|TRBV7-8
CASSLELTGPYEQYF
TGTGCCAGCAGCTTAGAGTTGACAGGACCCTACGAGCAGTACTTC
>-|TRBJ1-2|-|TRBV29-1
CSFGRSYGYTF
TGCAGTTTCGGACGGAGCTATGGCTACACCTTC
>many|TRBJ1-5|-|TRBV15
CATSREREGANQPQHF
TGTGCCACCAGCAGAGAAAGGGAAGGGGCGAATCAGCCCCAGCATTTT
>-|TRBJ2-2|-|TRBV6-6
CASSYTTANTGELFF
TGTGCCAGCAGTTACACCACGGCGAACACCGGGGAGCTGTTTTTT
>-|TRBJ1-2|-|TRBV12-3/TRBV12-4
CASSPGVLNNYGYTF
TGTGCCAGCTCACCAGGGGTACTGAATAACTATGGCTACACCTTC
>-|TRBJ2-6|-|TRBV10-2
CASSVETGANVLTF
TGCGCCAGCAGTGTCGAGACAGGGGCCAACGTCCTGACTTTC
>many|TRBJ1-4|-|TRBV20-1
CSARDRPGPLFF
TGCAGTGCTAGAGATCGTCCCGGCCCGCTGTTTTTT
>-|TRBJ1-6|TRBD1|TRBV24-1
CASSPVVADLGTGRSPLHF
TGTGCCAGCTCACCAGTGGTTGCCGACCTTGGGACAGGGAGGTCACCCCTCCACTTT
>few|TRBJ2-2|-|TRBV10-2
CASSDRARRMNTGELFF
TGCGCCAGCAGTGATCGGGCACGAAGGATGAACACCGGGGAGCTGTTTTTT
>few|TRBJ1-6|TRBD1|TRBV20-1
CSAVTGGPNSPLHF
TGCAGTGCGGTGACAGGGGGGCCAAATTCACCCCTCCACTTT
>-|TRBJ1-3|-|TRBV7-2
CASSLGPVSYGYTIYF
TGTGCCAGCAGCTTGGGGCCAGTCTCCTATGGCTACACCATATATTTT
>many|TRBJ1-1|TRBD1|TRBV29-1
CSVRQGRNTEAFF
TGCAGCGTAAGACAGGGCCGGAACACTGAAGCTTTCTTT
>-|TRBJ1-2|-|TRBV7-3
CASSPRISPDGYTF
TGTGCCAGCAGCCCCAGGATATCCCCGGATGGCTACACCTTC
>-|TRBJ1-4|-|TRBV20-1
CSARETSGEEKLFF
TGCAGTGCTAGAGAAACGTCGGGGGAAGAAAAACTGTTTTTT
>-|TRBJ1-6|TRBD1|TRBV20-1
CSARQGASSNSPLHF
TGCAGTGCTCGACAGGGGGCCTCGTCCAATTCACCCCTCCACTTT
>-|TRBJ2-7|-|TRBV6-5
CAISYSDRYEQYF
TGTGCCATCAGTTACTCGGACAGATACGAGCAGTACTTC
>-|TRBJ1-5|TRBD1|TRBV11-2
CASSSTDRANQPQHF
TGTGCCAGCAGCTCGACGGACAGGGCCAATCAGCCCCAGCATTTT
>-|TRBJ2-5|-|TRBV11-2
CASTHPGREETQYF
TGTGCCAGCACCCACCCGGGACGAGAGGAGACCCAGTACTTC
>many|TRBJ1-1|-|TRBV24-1
CATSERGRASTEAFF
TGTGCCACCAGTGAACGGGGGCGAGCGTCCACTGAAGCTTTCTTT
>-|TRBJ2-2|-|TRBV7-9
CASSLDPTRANTGELFF
TGTGCCAGCAGCTTAGACCCGACTAGAGCGAACACCGGGGAGCTGTTTTTT
>-|TRBJ1-1|TRBD1|TRBV4-2
CASSPDPGQPSMNTEAFF
TGTGCCAGCAGCCCAGATCCGGGACAGCCTTCCATGAACACTGAAGCTTTCTTT
>many|TRBJ1-1|-|TRBV12-3/TRBV12-4
CASSLKANSGSAFF
TGTGCCAGCAGTTTAAAGGCCAACTCAGGATCAGCTTTCTTT
>-|TRBJ2-7|-|TRBV6-2/TRBV6-3
CASSYSGGKDYEQYF
TGTGCCAGCAGTTACTCGGGCGGGAAAGACTACGAGCAGTACTTC
>many|TRBJ1-1|TRBD1|TRBV2
CASCLDRVNTEAFF
TGTGCCAGCTGCTTGGACAGGGTGAACACTGAAGCTTTCTTT